Below, 21 T cell receptor beta chains from the same sample are listed, as sequenced in a study of brain T cells in children with intractable seizures. The protocol was immunoSEQ multiplex PCR, while the TCRdb copy is restricted to in-frame clones and leaves out a portion. The profile shows roughly 120,000 clones, 94% of them singletons. The source material was peripheral blood, sampled at surgery. The receptors come from a boy under two years old with hemimegalencephaly and intractable seizures.

The V gene is TRBV27, the J gene TRBJ2-4; 9 positions agree with TRBD2. The germline V gene encodes CDR1 MNHEY and CDR2 SMNVEV (reference sequence). The ends lost 3 bases at V and 0 bases at J; junction bases unmatched: 3. The CDR3 contains 16 residues. The CDR3: CASSFSGRGAKNIQYF. The CDR3 bases are TGTGCCAGCAGTTTTAGCGGGAGAGGAGCCAAAAACATTCAGTACTTC.

The chain couples TRBV10-3 to TRBJ2-7; 8 positions match TRBD2. This CDR3 contains 12 residues. V was pared by 11 bases and J by 2 bases, with 5 bases of the junction left unmatched. Germline assignment: CDR1 ENHRY and CDR2 SYGVKD. This chain's CDR3 is CAAGLVAYEQYF. CDR3 sequence (DNA): TGTGCCGCGGGACTAGTTGCCTACGAGCAGTACTTC.

The V call is TRBV27, the J call TRBJ2-5, with TRBD1 matching 9 bases. Germline-derived CDR1 and CDR2 are MNHEY and SMNVEV (reference sequence). V shed 3 bases, J shed 2 bases, and the junction held 4 bases outside the gene matches. The CDR3 has 15 residues. CDR3 in DNA: TGTGCCAGCAGTTTCGGACAGGGGCCACAAGAGACCCAGTACTTC. This encodes CASSFGQGPQETQYF.

V usage is TRBV7-9 and J usage is TRBJ2-7; no clear D gene. CDR1 is SEHNR and CDR2 is FQNEAQ in the germline V gene (reference sequence). The length of the CDR3 is 13 residues. V was cut by 7 bases and J by 6 bases, with 16 bases left in between. The CDR3 DNA follows: TGTGCCAGCACCGAGGAGACCACGCGCGAGCAGTACTTC. It translates to CASTEETTREQYF. The entire variable domain, with the rest obtained from reference TRBV7-9 and TRBJ2-7, is as follows: DTGVSQNPRHKITKRGQNVTFRCDPISEHNRLYWYRQTLGQGPEFLTYFQNEAQLEKSRLLSDRFSAERPKGSFSTLEIQRTEQGDSAMYLCASTEETTREQYFGPGTRLTVT.

This rearrangement joins TRBV27 to TRBJ2-2, with 14 nucleotides matching TRBD2. The CDR3 sequence is 17 residues long. V gave up 3 bases and J gave up 3 bases; unmatched junction bases: 3. The germline V gene encodes CDR1 MNHEY and CDR2 SMNVEV (reference sequence). CDR3 nucleotides: TGTGCCAGCAGTTTGGGACTAGCGGGAGAGGACACCGGGGAGCTGTTTTTT. This sequence encodes CASSLGLAGEDTGELFF.

This sequence joins TRBV30 and TRBJ1-2; 10 nucleotides match TRBD1. V lost 5 bases to trimming and J lost 4 bases; unmatched junction nucleotides: 13. This CDR3 spans 16 amino acids. Germline CDR1 reads GTSNPN; CDR2 reads SVGIG (reference sequence). CDR3 loop: CAWHLPRRTGGYGYTF. Here the CDR3 DNA reads TGTGCCTGGCACCTTCCACGGAGGACAGGGGGCTATGGCTACACCTTC.

The chain links TRBV24-1 to TRBJ2-7; possible D gene TRBD2, 6 bases. The germline gives CDR1 KGHDR, CDR2 SFDVKD. The CDR3 consists of 13 residues. Deletions cut 4 bases from V and 3 bases from J, with 9 bases between. The CDR3 protein is CATSEVGGYEQYF. The CDR3 nucleotides are TGTGCCACCAGTGAGGTGGGAGGCTACGAGCAGTACTTC.

The chain links TRBV27 to TRBJ1-3; possibly TRBD1 for D (5 bases). This CDR3 region has 16 residues. V gave up 4 bases and J gave up 1 base, with 14 bases separating them. The germline V gene has CDR1 MNHEY and CDR2 SMNVEV (reference sequence). CDR3 sequence: CASSSFGGFSGNTIYF. The DNA of the CDR3 is TGTGCCAGCAGTTCCTTCGGGGGGTTTTCTGGAAACACCATATATTTT.

The J gene is TRBJ2-7, the V gene TRBV19; D ambiguous. This CDR3 is 14 amino acids long. Trimming took off 1 base at V and 2 bases at J, with 9 bases between the two ends. Germline values: CDR1 LNHDA, CDR2 SQIVND (reference sequence). For the CDR3, the DNA is TGTGCCAGTAGTATAGGGCTGGGCCCCTACGAGCAGTACTTC. Residues: CASSIGLGPYEQYF. Filled out from reference TRBV19 and TRBJ2-7, the complete variable domain reads DGGITQSPKYLFRKEGQNVTLSCEQNLNHDAMYWYRQDPGQGLRLIYYSQIVNDFQKGDIAEGYSVSREKKESFPLTVTSAQKNPTAFYLCASSIGLGPYEQYFGPGTRLTVT.

V and J are TRBV6-5 and TRBJ1-2; TRBD1 might be the D (6 bases). The CDR3 has 12 residues. V shed 5 bases and J shed 11 bases, with 15 bases lying between them. Germline lookup yields CDR1 MNHEY and CDR2 SVGAGI. Here the CDR3 DNA reads TGTGCCAGCAGTCCCACAGGGACCGAATACACCTTC. Translating gives CASSPTGTEYTF.

The J gene is TRBJ2-5, the V gene TRBV15; D is unresolved. Per germline, CDR1 LNHNV and CDR2 YYDKDF (reference sequence). The CDR3 is 13 amino acids. Trimming removed 1 base from V and 0 bases from J, with 3 bases in between. The CDR3 nucleotides read TGTGCCACCAGCAGAGTGAACCAAGAGACCCAGTACTTC. It translates to CATSRVNQETQYF. Full variable domain (remainder filled in from reference TRBV15 and TRBJ2-5): DAMVIQNPRYQVTQFGKPVTLSCSQTLNHNVMYWYQQKSSQAPKLLFHYYDKDFNNEADTPDNFQSRRPNTSFCFLDIRSPGLGDTAMYLCATSRVNQETQYFGPGTRLLVL.

The chain has TRBV4-2 and TRBJ2-7; D might be TRBD2 (5 bases). V lost 0 bases, J lost 4 bases, and 10 bases lay in between. Germline values: CDR1 LGHNA, CDR2 YNFKEQ. CDR3 length equals 14 residues. CDR3 amino acids: CASSQDRTGYEQYF. The CDR3 DNA sequence: TGTGCCAGCAGCCAAGACCGGACGGGGTACGAGCAGTACTTC.

This clone is a singleton in its sample. V usage is TRBV25-1 and J usage is TRBJ1-5; 7 bases map to TRBD1. The CDR3 loop spans 15 amino acids. V lost 4 bases to trimming and J lost 3 bases; unmatched junction nucleotides: 6. Germline CDR1 reads MGHDK; CDR2 reads SYGVNS. CDR3 sequence (DNA): TGTGCCAGCAGTGCCGGGACAGCCTCCAATCAGCCCCAGCATTTT. It is translated as CASSAGTASNQPQHF.

This chain links TRBV5-8 with TRBJ2-1; D uncertain. Germline V gene lookup returns CDR1 SGHTS and CDR2 YDEGEE. Trimming pared 0 bases from V and 3 bases from J, leaving 7 bases between. The CDR3 is 14 residues long. CDR3 in amino acids: CASSLGPHYNEQFF. The CDR3 coding sequence is TGTGCCAGCAGCTTGGGGCCGCACTACAATGAGCAGTTCTTC.

The J gene is TRBJ2-4, the V gene TRBV6-5, with a weak D call TRBD2 (6 bases). V lost 11 bases to trimming and J lost 1 base, with 15 bases between them. There are 14 residues in the CDR3. The V gene's germline CDR1 is MNHEY and CDR2 SVGAGI. The CDR3 here is CASQGGTAKNIQYF. The DNA of the CDR3 is TGTGCCTCCCAGGGAGGCACGGCCAAAAACATTCAGTACTTC.

The V call is TRBV5-1, the J call TRBJ2-7; the D gene is possibly TRBD1 (6 bases). The V gene's germline CDR1 is SGHRS and CDR2 YFSETQ. V dropped 2 bases and J dropped 0 bases, with 9 bases sitting between them. This CDR3 has 14 amino acids. DNA for the CDR3: TGCGCCAGCAGCTTAGGACAGATCTCCTACGAGCAGTACTTC. Its protein is CASSLGQISYEQYF.

The V and J genes are TRBV5-1 and TRBJ2-3; D uncertain. The CDR3 spans 14 residues. The germline CDR1 and CDR2 sequences are SGHRS and YFSETQ. The V end was cut by 0 bases, the J end by 1 base, with 6 bases between. CDR3 loop: CASSLGGGTDTQYF. CDR3 DNA: TGCGCCAGCAGCTTGGGCGGAGGCACAGATACGCAGTATTTT.

The V and J genes are TRBV6-5 and TRBJ2-1; 11 bases align to TRBD2. This CDR3 is built from 15 residues. The ends lost 7 bases at V and 4 bases at J; junction bases unmatched: 6. Germline CDR1 is MNHEY and CDR2 is SVGAGI. The CDR3 here is CASTPTSGTYNEQFF. The CDR3 region has the DNA TGTGCCAGCACTCCGACTAGCGGGACTTACAATGAGCAGTTCTTC.

This chain links TRBV5-4 with TRBJ1-5; D is possibly TRBD1 (6 bases). Germline CDR1 reads SGHNT; CDR2 reads YYREEE (reference sequence). Trimming pared 0 bases from V and 8 bases from J, leaving 9 bases between. This CDR3 region has 13 residues. This CDR3 reads CASSLEGGEPQHF. For the CDR3, the DNA is TGTGCCAGCAGCTTGGAGGGGGGTGAGCCCCAGCATTTT.

The genes are TRBV7-3 and TRBJ2-6; D uncertain. The CDR3 spans 16 residues. With 0 bases removed from V and 0 bases from J, the gap between germline ends came to 6 bases. Per germline, CDR1 SGHTA and CDR2 FQGTGA. This chain's CDR3 is CASSLTALSGANVLTF. CDR3 nucleotides: TGTGCCAGCAGCTTAACGGCGCTCTCTGGGGCCAACGTCCTGACTTTC. The whole variable domain, remainder taken from reference TRBV7-3 and TRBJ2-6, is GAGVSQTPSNKVTEKGKYVELRCDPISGHTALYWYRQSLGQGPEFLIYFQGTGAADDSGLPNDRFFAVRPEGSVSTLKIQRTERGDSAVYLCASSLTALSGANVLTFGAGSRLTVL.

The genes are TRBV19 and TRBJ2-2, with D maybe TRBD2 (6 bases). Germline CDR1 reads LNHDA; CDR2 reads SQIVND (reference sequence). V was trimmed by 5 bases and J by 7 bases, leaving 17 bases between them. The CDR3 sequence is 15 residues long. The CDR3 region is CASSLVGRGSGELFF. CDR3 bases: TGTGCCAGTAGTTTGGTAGGGCGGGGAAGCGGGGAGCTGTTTTTT.